This T cell receptor (beta chain) was sequenced in a study of monozygotic twins with inflammatory bowel disease. Reprocessing the 5' RACE reads, TCRdb reports a single entry for every CDR3 protein and omits DNA. Its clone listing holds 140,000 to 150,000 distinct CDR3 sequences. The CDR3 runs 13 residues. The germline gives CDR1 SGHRS, CDR2 YFSETQ. The sample was blood. This receptor was taken from a human donor with ulcerative colitis or Crohn's disease, or a healthy co-twin of an affected twin (not recorded which). The chain joins TRBV5-1 to TRBJ1-4; the D call from TCRdb, TRBD1, cannot be confirmed without DNA. The CDR3 is CASSRDSREKLFF.